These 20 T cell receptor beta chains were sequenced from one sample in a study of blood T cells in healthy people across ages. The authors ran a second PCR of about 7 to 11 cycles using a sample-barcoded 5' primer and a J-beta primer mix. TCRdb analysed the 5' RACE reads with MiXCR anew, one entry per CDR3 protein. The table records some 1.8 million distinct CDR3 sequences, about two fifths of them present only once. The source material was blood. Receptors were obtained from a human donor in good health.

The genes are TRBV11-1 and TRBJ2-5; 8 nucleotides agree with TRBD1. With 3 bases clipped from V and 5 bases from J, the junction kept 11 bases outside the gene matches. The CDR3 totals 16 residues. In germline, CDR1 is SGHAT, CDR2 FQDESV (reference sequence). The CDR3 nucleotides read TGTGCCAGCAGCTTCCGGACAGGGTCTTACGTGGAGACCCAGTACTTC. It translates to CASSFRTGSYVETQYF.

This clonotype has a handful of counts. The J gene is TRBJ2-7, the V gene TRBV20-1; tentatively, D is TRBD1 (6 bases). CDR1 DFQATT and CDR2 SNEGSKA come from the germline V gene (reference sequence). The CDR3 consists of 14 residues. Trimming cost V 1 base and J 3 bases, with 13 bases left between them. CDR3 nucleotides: TGCAGTGCTAGAGCCCAGGACAGCCACTACGAGCAGTACTTC. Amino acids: CSARAQDSHYEQYF.

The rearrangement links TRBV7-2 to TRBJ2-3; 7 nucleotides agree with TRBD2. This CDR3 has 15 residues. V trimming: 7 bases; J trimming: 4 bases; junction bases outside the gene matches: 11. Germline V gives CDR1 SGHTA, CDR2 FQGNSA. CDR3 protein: CASMLASGSADTQYF. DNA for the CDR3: TGTGCCAGCATGTTAGCTAGCGGTAGCGCAGATACGCAGTATTTT.

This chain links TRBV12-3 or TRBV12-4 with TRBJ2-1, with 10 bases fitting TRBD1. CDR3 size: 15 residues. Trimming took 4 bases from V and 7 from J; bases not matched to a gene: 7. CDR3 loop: CASSSSRDRGNEQFF. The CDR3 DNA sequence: TGTGCCAGCAGTTCAAGCCGGGACAGGGGAAATGAGCAGTTCTTC.

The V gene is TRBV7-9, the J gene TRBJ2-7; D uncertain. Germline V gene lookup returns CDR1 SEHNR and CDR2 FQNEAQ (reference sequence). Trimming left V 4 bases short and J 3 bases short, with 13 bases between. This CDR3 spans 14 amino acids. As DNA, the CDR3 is TGTGCCAGCAGCTCCACCGAGGACCTCTACGAGCAGTACTTC. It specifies CASSSTEDLYEQYF.

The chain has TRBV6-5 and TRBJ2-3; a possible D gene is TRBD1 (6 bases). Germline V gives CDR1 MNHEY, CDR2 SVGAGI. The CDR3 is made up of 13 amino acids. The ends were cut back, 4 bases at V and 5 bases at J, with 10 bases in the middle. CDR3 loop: CASSFPRGDTQYF. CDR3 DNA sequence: TGTGCCAGCAGTTTTCCCAGGGGAGATACGCAGTATTTT.

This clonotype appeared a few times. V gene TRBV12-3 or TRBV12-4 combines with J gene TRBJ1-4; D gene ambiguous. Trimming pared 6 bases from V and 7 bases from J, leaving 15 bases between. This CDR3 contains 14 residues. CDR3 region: CASSILGLGEKLFF. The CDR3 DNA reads TGTGCCAGCAGCATCTTGGGGTTAGGTGAAAAACTGTTTTTT.

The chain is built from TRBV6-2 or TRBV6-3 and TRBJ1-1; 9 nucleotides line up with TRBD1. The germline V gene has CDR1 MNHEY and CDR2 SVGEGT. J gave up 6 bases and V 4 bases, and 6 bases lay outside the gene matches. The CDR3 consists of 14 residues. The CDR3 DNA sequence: TGTGCCAGCAGTTGTGGACAGGGGTTCGCTGAAGCTTTCTTT. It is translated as CASSCGQGFAEAFF.

CDR3 coding DNA: TGTGCCAGCAGTGAAGGGGGACAGGGGATCGAGCAGTACTTC. Protein product: CASSEGGQGIEQYF. V gene TRBV6-1 combines with J gene TRBJ2-7, with 10 bases aligning to TRBD1. The CDR3 covers 14 residues. Per germline, CDR1 MNHNS and CDR2 SASEGT. With V trimmed by 1 base and J by 6 bases, 3 bases remained unmatched.

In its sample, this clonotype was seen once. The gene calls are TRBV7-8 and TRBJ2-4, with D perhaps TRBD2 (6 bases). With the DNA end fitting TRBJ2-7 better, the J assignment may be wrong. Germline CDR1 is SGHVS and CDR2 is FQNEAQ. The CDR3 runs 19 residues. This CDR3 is CASSSRGLRTGAAGYEQYF. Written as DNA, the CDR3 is TGTGCCAGCAGCTCTCGGGGGTTACGAACCGGGGCAGCGGGCTACGAGCAGTACTTC.

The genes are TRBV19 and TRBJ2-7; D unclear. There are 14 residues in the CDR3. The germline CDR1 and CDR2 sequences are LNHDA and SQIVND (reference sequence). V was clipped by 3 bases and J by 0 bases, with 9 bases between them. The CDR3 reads CASSMARSSYEQYF. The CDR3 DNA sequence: TGTGCCAGTAGTATGGCTCGGAGCTCCTACGAGCAGTACTTC.

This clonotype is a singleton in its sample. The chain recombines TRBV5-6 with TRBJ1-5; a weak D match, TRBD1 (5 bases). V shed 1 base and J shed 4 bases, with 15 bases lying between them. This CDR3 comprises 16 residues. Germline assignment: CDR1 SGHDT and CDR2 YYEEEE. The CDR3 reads CASSLRGGSPNQPQHF. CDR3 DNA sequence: TGTGCCAGCAGCTTGCGGGGGGGTTCACCGAATCAGCCCCAGCATTTT. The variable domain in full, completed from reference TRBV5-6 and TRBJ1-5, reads DAGVTQSPTHLIKTRGQQVTLRCSPKSGHDTVSWYQQALGQGPQFIFQYYEEEERQRGNFPDRFSGHQFPNYSSELNVNALLLGDSALYLCASSLRGGSPNQPQHFGDGTRLSIL.

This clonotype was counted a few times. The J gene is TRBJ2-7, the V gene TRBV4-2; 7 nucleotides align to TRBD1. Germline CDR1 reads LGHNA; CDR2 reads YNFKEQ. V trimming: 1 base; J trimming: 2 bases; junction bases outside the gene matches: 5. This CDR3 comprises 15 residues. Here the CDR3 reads CASSQGGRGTYEQYF. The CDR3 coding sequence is TGTGCCAGCAGCCAAGGGGGCAGGGGGACCTACGAGCAGTACTTC.

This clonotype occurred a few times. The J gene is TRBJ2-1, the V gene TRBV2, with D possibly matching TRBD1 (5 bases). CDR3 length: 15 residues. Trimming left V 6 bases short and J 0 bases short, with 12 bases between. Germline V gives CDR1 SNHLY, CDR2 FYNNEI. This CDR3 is CASRAGSSSYNEQFF. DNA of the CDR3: TGTGCCAGCAGAGCAGGGTCTAGCTCCTACAATGAGCAGTTCTTC.

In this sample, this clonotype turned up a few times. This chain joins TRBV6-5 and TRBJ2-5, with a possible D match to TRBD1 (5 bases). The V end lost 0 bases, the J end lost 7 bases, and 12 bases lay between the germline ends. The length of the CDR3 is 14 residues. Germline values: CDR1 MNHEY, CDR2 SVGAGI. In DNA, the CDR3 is TGTGCCAGCAGTTACTCGCGGACCCAGGGGACCCAGTACTTC. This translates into CASSYSRTQGTQYF.

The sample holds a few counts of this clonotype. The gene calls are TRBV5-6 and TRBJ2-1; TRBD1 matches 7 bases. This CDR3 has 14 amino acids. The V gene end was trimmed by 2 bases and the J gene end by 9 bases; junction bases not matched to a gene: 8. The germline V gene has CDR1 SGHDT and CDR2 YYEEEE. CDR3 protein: CASSFNRGLGEQFF. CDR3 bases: TGTGCCAGCAGCTTTAATAGGGGGCTGGGTGAGCAGTTCTTC.

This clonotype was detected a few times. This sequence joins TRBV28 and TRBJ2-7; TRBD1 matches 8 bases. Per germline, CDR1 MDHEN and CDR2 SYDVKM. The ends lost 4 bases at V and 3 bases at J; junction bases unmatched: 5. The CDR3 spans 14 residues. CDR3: CASSSIGTGYEQYF. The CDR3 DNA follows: TGTGCCAGCAGTTCAATCGGGACAGGCTACGAGCAGTACTTC.

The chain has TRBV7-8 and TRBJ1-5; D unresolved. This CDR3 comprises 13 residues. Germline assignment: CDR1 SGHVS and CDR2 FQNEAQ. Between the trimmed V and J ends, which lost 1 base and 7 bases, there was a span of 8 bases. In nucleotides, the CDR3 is TGTGCCAGCAGCTTAGATATGAGACAGCCCCAGCATTTT. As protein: CASSLDMRQPQHF.

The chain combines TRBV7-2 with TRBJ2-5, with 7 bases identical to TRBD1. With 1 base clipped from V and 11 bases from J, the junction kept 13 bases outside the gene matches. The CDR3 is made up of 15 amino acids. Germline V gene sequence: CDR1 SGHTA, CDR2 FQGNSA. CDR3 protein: CASSLGGRGNNEQYF. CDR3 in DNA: TGTGCCAGCAGCTTAGGGGGCAGGGGGAACAATGAGCAGTACTTC.

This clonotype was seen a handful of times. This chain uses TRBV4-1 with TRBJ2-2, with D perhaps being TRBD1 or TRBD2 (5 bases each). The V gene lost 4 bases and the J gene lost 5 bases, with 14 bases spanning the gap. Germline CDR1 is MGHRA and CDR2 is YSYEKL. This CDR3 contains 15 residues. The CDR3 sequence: CASSPIKGRTGELFF. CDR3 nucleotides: TGCGCCAGCAGCCCCATCAAGGGGAGAACCGGGGAGCTGTTTTTT.